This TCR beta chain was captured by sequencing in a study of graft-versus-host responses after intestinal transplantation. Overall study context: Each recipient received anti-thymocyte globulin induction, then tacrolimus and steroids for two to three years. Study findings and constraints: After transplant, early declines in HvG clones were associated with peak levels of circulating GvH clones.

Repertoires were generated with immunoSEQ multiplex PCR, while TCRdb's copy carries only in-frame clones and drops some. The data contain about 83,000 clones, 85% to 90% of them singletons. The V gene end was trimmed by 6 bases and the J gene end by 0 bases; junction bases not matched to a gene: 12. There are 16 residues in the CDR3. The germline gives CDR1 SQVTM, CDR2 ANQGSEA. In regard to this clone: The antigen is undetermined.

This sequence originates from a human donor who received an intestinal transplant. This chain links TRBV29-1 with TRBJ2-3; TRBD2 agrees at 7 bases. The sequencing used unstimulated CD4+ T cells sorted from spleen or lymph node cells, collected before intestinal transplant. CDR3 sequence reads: CSVATLAAISTDTQYF. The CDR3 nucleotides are TGCAGCGTCGCGACCCTAGCGGCGATCAGCACAGATACGCAGTATTTT.